The 20 T cell receptor beta chains below all came from one sample that was sequenced in a study of T cells in localized non-small cell lung cancer (dated by TCRdb to about 2020). The method was the immunoSEQ multiplex PCR assay. This immuneACCESS table, as held by TCRdb, lists in-frame sequences with V and J called but not all clones. Of the missing ones, under half trace to an unresolved V gene in checked studies; the others have no known cause. This sample has 50,000 or so clones in its table, and around 80% of those were observed once. Roughly 4% of the sample rests with the top ten. This material consisted of PBMCs, taken before any cancer treatment. The receptor set was obtained from a woman aged 35 to 70 with stage II lung adenocarcinoma.

This clone occurred once. The chain joins TRBV4-3 to TRBJ2-7; D might be TRBD1 or TRBD2, each matching 7 bases. Per the germline V gene, CDR1 is LGHNA and CDR2 is YSLEER. V was clipped by 1 base and J by 3 bases, with 13 bases between them. The length of the CDR3 is 15 residues. CDR3 in DNA: TGCGCCAGCAGCCAAGGGGAGGGGGCTGGCTACGAGCAGTACTTC. Its translation: CASSQGEGAGYEQYF.

The chain uses TRBV9 and TRBJ2-1; D may be TRBD2 (7 bases). Germline V gene data show CDR1 as SGDLS and CDR2 as YYNGEE. The CDR3 extends over 15 amino acids. V was trimmed by 4 bases and J by 2 bases, leaving 13 bases between them. CDR3 sequence: CASSPGGRTYNEQFF. CDR3 nucleotides: TGTGCCAGCAGCCCCGGGGGGCGCACCTACAATGAGCAGTTCTTC.

The V gene is TRBV28, the J gene TRBJ1-4, with 8 positions matching TRBD1. Germline V lookup: CDR1 MDHEN, CDR2 SYDVKM. V lost 7 bases and J lost 0; bases outside the gene matches: 7. The CDR3 has 16 amino acids. The CDR3 here is CASKLRDRTTNEKLFF. For the CDR3, the DNA is TGTGCCAGCAAACTCCGGGACAGGACAACTAATGAAAAACTGTTTTTT.

The chain uses TRBV30 and TRBJ1-2, with a possible D match to TRBD1 (5 bases). CDR1 and CDR2 from the germline V gene are GTSNPN and SVGIG (reference sequence). This CDR3 comprises 14 residues. The V gene lost 4 bases and the J gene lost 1 base, with 13 bases spanning the gap. The CDR3 nucleotides are TGTGCCTGGATTACTAGGGACCTTAACTATGGCTACACCTTC. Encoded protein: CAWITRDLNYGYTF.

V and J are TRBV27 and TRBJ2-5; no clear D. Per the germline V gene, CDR1 is MNHEY and CDR2 is SMNVEV (reference sequence). CDR3 length: 14 residues. The ends were cut back, 2 bases at V and 5 bases at J, with 12 bases in the middle. CDR3 sequence: CASSLKGTPETQYF. Written as DNA, the CDR3 is TGTGCCAGCAGTTTAAAGGGTACCCCGGAGACCCAGTACTTC.

This chain joins TRBV7-9 and TRBJ1-5, with D uncertain. The V end was cut by 4 bases, the J end by 6 bases, with 13 bases between. Looked up from germline, CDR1 is SEHNR and CDR2 is FQNEAQ (reference sequence). The CDR3 has 14 amino acids. Here the CDR3 reads CASSSVPEGQPQHF. DNA of the CDR3: TGTGCCAGCAGCTCGGTTCCCGAGGGTCAGCCCCAGCATTTT.

V gene TRBV6-4 combines with J gene TRBJ1-2, with unresolved D. CDR1 and CDR2 (germline): MRHNA, SNTAGT. CDR3 size: 15 residues. V lost 3 bases and J lost 4, with 15 bases in between. The CDR3 sequence is CASSDGMQDPYGYTF. The CDR3 nucleotides are TGTGCCAGCAGTGATGGCATGCAAGACCCCTATGGCTACACCTTC.

The rearrangement links TRBV5-1 to TRBJ2-7, with 7 bases lining up with TRBD1. Germline trimming cut 4 bases from V and 2 bases from J; bases unmatched to any gene: 3. Germline CDR1 reads SGHRS; CDR2 reads YFSETQ. This CDR3 spans 13 amino acids. CDR3 amino acids: CASSIGQAYEQYF. The CDR3 DNA follows: TGCGCCAGCAGCATTGGACAGGCCTACGAGCAGTACTTC.

The chain links TRBV29-1 to TRBJ1-3; no clear D. In germline, CDR1 is SQVTM, CDR2 ANQGSEA. Trimming left V 2 bases short and J 4 bases short, with 3 bases between. The CDR3 has 11 residues. CDR3 in amino acids: CSVEWGNTIYF. CDR3 in DNA: TGCAGCGTTGAATGGGGAAACACCATATATTTT.

The chain couples TRBV18 to TRBJ1-1, with 7 bases aligning to TRBD1. The CDR3 runs to 15 residues. Germline V lookup: CDR1 KGHSH, CDR2 LQKENI. Unmatched junction bases numbered 2, after V lost 0 bases and J lost 1 base. CDR3 in DNA: TGTGCCAGCTCACCACCAGGGGGCTCGAACACTGAAGCTTTCTTT. Encoded protein: CASSPPGGSNTEAFF.

The rearrangement joins TRBV11-2 to TRBJ2-6; D is possibly TRBD1 or TRBD2 (5 bases each). The CDR3 runs to 18 residues. The V end was cut by 0 bases, the J end by 0 bases, with 12 bases between. The germline gives CDR1 SGHAT, CDR2 FQNNGV. The CDR3 region has the DNA TGTGCCAGCAGCTTAGATCGTTGGGGGTCCTCTGGGGCCAACGTCCTGACTTTC. Protein: CASSLDRWGSSGANVLTF.

The chain combines TRBV6-6 with TRBJ2-7, with D perhaps TRBD2 (6 bases). The CDR3 spans 15 residues. Germline values: CDR1 MNHNY, CDR2 SVGAGI (reference sequence). V dropped 5 bases and J dropped 1 base, with 15 bases sitting between them. The CDR3 DNA reads as TGTGCCAGCAGTCCCCAGGGAGGAGGGTCCTACGAGCAGTACTTC. Amino acid sequence: CASSPQGGGSYEQYF.

The chain joins TRBV4-3 to TRBJ2-3; D gene uncertain. The CDR3 is 14 residues long. Trimming pared 4 bases from V and 6 bases from J, leaving 14 bases between. Per germline, CDR1 LGHNA and CDR2 YSLEER. The CDR3 DNA sequence: TGCGCCAGCAGCCCCGTACCAGACGGGGATACGCAGTATTTT. Residues: CASSPVPDGDTQYF.

The V gene is TRBV19, the J gene TRBJ2-7; 9 nucleotides agree with TRBD1. CDR3 length: 12 residues. Germline loops: CDR1 LNHDA, CDR2 SQIVND (reference sequence). V dropped 9 bases and J dropped 5; count of bases not matched to a gene: 5. CDR3: CASRDRDHEQYF. The CDR3 DNA reads as TGTGCCAGCCGGGACAGGGACCACGAGCAGTACTTC.

The rearrangement uses TRBV7-3 and TRBJ2-7; either TRBD1 or TRBD2 may fit D (5 bases each). The CDR3 has 13 amino acids. The germline V gene encodes CDR1 SGHTA and CDR2 FQGTGA. V was shortened by 2 bases and J by 6 bases, with 11 bases between the two germline ends. The CDR3 is CASSLGGTAEQYF. The DNA for the CDR3 is TGTGCCAGCAGCTTAGGGGGAACGGCCGAGCAGTACTTC.

The chain uses TRBV7-3 and TRBJ2-6; either TRBD1 or TRBD2 may supply D (6 bases each). Trimming cost V 2 bases and J 2 bases, with 7 bases left between them. Per the germline V gene, CDR1 is SGHTA and CDR2 is FQGTGA. This CDR3 is built from 15 residues. The CDR3 sequence is CASSLGGPGANVLTF. For the CDR3, the DNA is TGTGCCAGCAGCTTAGGGGGGCCTGGGGCCAACGTCCTGACTTTC.

A few counts support this clone. The rearrangement uses TRBV4-3 and TRBJ2-7; D possibly uses TRBD1 or TRBD2 (6 bases each). The germline V gene encodes CDR1 LGHNA and CDR2 YSLEER. This CDR3 comprises 15 residues. Between the trimmed V and J ends, which lost 0 bases and 3 bases, there was a span of 12 bases. The CDR3: CASSQDVRGDYEQYF. Here the CDR3 DNA reads TGCGCCAGCAGCCAAGACGTGAGGGGGGACTACGAGCAGTACTTC.

The rearrangement uses TRBV2 and TRBJ1-5, with D unclear. The V end was cut by 7 bases, the J end by 3 bases, with 13 bases between. Germline values: CDR1 SNHLY, CDR2 FYNNEI. This CDR3 has 14 residues. CDR3 nucleotides: TGTGCCAGCAAGACGGCTAATGACAATCAGCCCCAGCATTTT. Translation: CASKTANDNQPQHF.

The CDR3 DNA follows: TGTGCCAGCAGTTATTCAGTGGATCAGCCCCAGCATTTT. Its protein is CASSYSVDQPQHF. This rearrangement joins TRBV6-5 to TRBJ1-5; D is undetermined. The germline V gene encodes CDR1 MNHEY and CDR2 SVGAGI. The CDR3 covers 13 residues. Deletions cut 3 bases from V and 5 bases from J, with 8 bases between.

Only a few counts were recorded for this clone. This chain links TRBV15 with TRBJ1-2, with D unresolved. This CDR3 comprises 14 residues. V lost 5 bases and J lost 0, with 10 bases in between. The germline CDR1 and CDR2 sequences are LNHNV and YYDKDF (reference sequence). The CDR3 is CATSRFEANYGYTF. Here the CDR3 DNA reads TGTGCCACCAGCCGCTTTGAGGCTAACTATGGCTACACCTTC.